These 17 T cell receptor beta chains share one sample of origin, sequenced in a study of preoperative IRX-2 immunotherapy in early breast cancer. Method: immunoSEQ multiplex PCR; TCRdb's copy keeps in-frame clones and lacks some. In the table there are around 2,700 clones, about three quarters of which are singletons. Indicated treatment: preoperative locoregional IRX-2 cytokine immunotherapy. The sequenced sample was tumor tissue, obtained before IRX-2 immunotherapy. These TCRs come from a human donor with breast cancer.

This chain joins TRBV6-8 and TRBJ2-7; maybe TRBD1 (6 bases). Germline V lookup: CDR1 MNHGY, CDR2 SAAAGT. This CDR3 is 12 amino acids long. V was pared by 6 bases and J by 3 bases, with 9 bases between. CDR3 in DNA: TGTGCCAGCAGCCGGGACAACTACGAGCAGTACTTC. The encoded protein is CASSRDNYEQYF.

Relative to its sample, this clone is large. The chain carries TRBV11-3 and TRBJ2-1; 9 positions match TRBD2. CDR3 length: 15 amino acids. Per the germline V gene, CDR1 is SGHNT and CDR2 is YENEEA. The trim removed 6 bases at V and 4 bases at J, leaving 7 bases unmatched. CDR3 coding DNA: TGTGCCAGCAGTGCCGCGACTAGCGGTTACAATGAGCAGTTCTTC. Its translation: CASSAATSGYNEQFF.

This chain connects TRBV7-1 to TRBJ2-3, with D perhaps TRBD2 (5 bases). TRBV7-1 is classed as an ORF, of uncertain function. Deletions cut 4 bases from V and 6 bases from J, with 17 bases between. This CDR3 comprises 15 residues. The chain's CDR3 is CASSLSGSPADTQYF. In DNA, the CDR3 is TGTGCCAGCAGCTTAAGCGGATCCCCGGCCGATACGCAGTATTTT.

This clone qualifies as large (0.1 to 1%). The V gene is TRBV11-3, the J gene TRBJ1-5; D possibly corresponds to TRBD1 (6 bases). This CDR3 is 15 amino acids long. The V gene lost 3 bases and the J gene lost 1 base, with 10 bases spanning the gap. Germline-derived CDR1 and CDR2 are SGHNT and YENEEA. The CDR3 DNA sequence: TGTGCCAGCAGCTTGTGGGGGGCGAGCAATCAGCCCCAGCATTTT. Residues: CASSLWGASNQPQHF.

This clone appeared once. The chain is built from TRBV19 and TRBJ1-1; 7 bases agree with TRBD1. The CDR3 extends over 14 amino acids. With V trimmed by 9 bases and J by 3 bases, 10 bases remained unmatched. In germline, CDR1 is LNHDA, CDR2 SQIVND (reference sequence). CDR3 DNA: TGTGCCAGCAAGACCAGGGGGGAGTACACTGAAGCTTTCTTT. It codes for CASKTRGEYTEAFF.

This clone was counted a few times. The chain employs TRBV19 and TRBJ1-5; D ambiguous. The V and J ends lost 4 bases and 0 bases respectively, with 7 bases between them. The CDR3 is made up of 14 amino acids. Germline V CDR1 and CDR2: LNHDA, SQIVND (reference sequence). CDR3 DNA: TGTGCCAGTAGTAAGCCCTATAGCAATCAGCCCCAGCATTTT. This gives the protein CASSKPYSNQPQHF.

This clone was seen a few times. The V gene is TRBV5-1, the J gene TRBJ1-3, with TRBD1 as a possible D gene (6 bases). Germline-derived CDR1 and CDR2 are SGHRS and YFSETQ. Trimming pared 1 base from V and 1 base from J, leaving 12 bases between. The CDR3 runs 16 residues. In nucleotides, the CDR3 is TGCGCCAGCAGCTTGTCGGGGGCCCAGTCTGGAAACACCATATATTTT. Its translation: CASSLSGAQSGNTIYF.

The V gene is TRBV28, the J gene TRBJ2-2, with 8 bases that match TRBD1. Germline V gene sequence: CDR1 MDHEN, CDR2 SYDVKM. Trimming at V came to 6 bases and at J to 4 bases, leaving 7 bases not matched to a gene. The CDR3 is 15 amino acids. CDR3 residues: CASRAGTGATGELFF. CDR3 coding DNA: TGTGCCAGCAGAGCAGGGACAGGTGCCACCGGGGAGCTGTTTTTT.

The chain joins TRBV19 to TRBJ2-3; maybe TRBD1 (5 bases). CDR1 is LNHDA and CDR2 is SQIVND in the germline V gene (reference sequence). CDR3 length equals 14 residues. Between the trimmed V and J ends, which lost 1 base and 5 bases, there was a span of 10 bases. In nucleotides, the CDR3 is TGTGCCAGTAGTATAGGCCGGACATTAGATACGCAGTATTTT. This sequence encodes CASSIGRTLDTQYF.

CDR3 bases: TGTGCCAGTAGCCTGGGGGGACAACGAAGGGATACGCAGTATTTT. Amino acid sequence: CASSLGGQRRDTQYF. The V call is TRBV19, the J call TRBJ2-3; D may be TRBD1 or TRBD2 (6 bases each). This CDR3 spans 15 amino acids. With 6 bases removed from V and 6 bases from J, the gap between germline ends came to 19 bases. Germline V gene lookup returns CDR1 LNHDA and CDR2 SQIVND (reference sequence).

This chain joins TRBV25-1 and TRBJ2-2, with D unresolved. The CDR3 is 14 amino acids. Trimming pared 2 bases from V and 5 bases from J, leaving 9 bases between. Germline V gene sequence: CDR1 MGHDK, CDR2 SYGVNS. CDR3 sequence reads: CASSESGVTGELFF. CDR3 bases: TGTGCCAGCAGTGAAAGTGGGGTTACCGGGGAGCTGTTTTTT.

This clone was seen a few times. The chain links TRBV11-3 to TRBJ1-3, with TRBD1 identical over 7 bases. CDR1 is SGHNT, CDR2 YENEEA, per germline. J gave up 2 bases and V 3 bases, and 4 bases lay outside the gene matches. The CDR3 length is 15 residues. The CDR3, as DNA: TGTGCCAGCAGCTTGGAAGGGGGCCCTGGAAACACCATATATTTT. Protein sequence: CASSLEGGPGNTIYF. The full variable domain, with the rest looked up from reference TRBV11-3 and TRBJ1-3, is EAGVVQSPRYKIIEKKQPVAFWCNPISGHNTLYWYLQNLGQGPELLIRYENEEAVDDSQLPKDRFSAERLKGVDSTLKIQPAELGDSAVYLCASSLEGGPGNTIYFGEGSWLTVV.

The genes are TRBV6-8 and TRBJ2-2; D gene ambiguous. Trimming removed 2 bases from V and 2 bases from J, with 12 bases in between. The V gene's germline CDR1 is MNHGY and CDR2 SAAAGT. This CDR3 has 16 amino acids. CDR3 residues: CASSYGVAVNTGELFF. In DNA form, the CDR3 reads TGTGCCAGCAGTTACGGGGTGGCGGTTAACACCGGGGAGCTGTTTTTT.

The CDR3 loop reads CASSTPRTGKRGGSVNEQFF. The CDR3 nucleotides read TGTGCCAGTTCCACCCCCCGGACAGGGAAGCGGGGGGGCTCTGTCAATGAGCAGTTCTTC. The chain employs TRBV19 and TRBJ2-1; 10 nucleotides agree with TRBD2. The junction had 25 bases not matched to a gene; V was cut back by 8 bases and J by 6 bases. The length of the CDR3 is 20 residues. Germline CDR1 and CDR2: LNHDA and SQIVND (reference sequence).

By proportion, this clone is large (0.1 to 1%). V and J are TRBV30 and TRBJ2-3; D uncertain. CDR3 length: 14 residues. Deletions cut 7 bases from V and 0 bases from J, with 14 bases between. Germline loops: CDR1 GTSNPN, CDR2 SVGIG (reference sequence). The CDR3 here is CAYRQVPSTDTQYF. The DNA of the CDR3 is TGTGCCTACCGACAAGTTCCTAGCACAGATACGCAGTATTTT. The variable domain in full, with the rest retrieved from reference TRBV30 and TRBJ2-3, is SQTIHQWPATLVQPVGSPLSLECTVEGTSNPNLYWYRQAAGRGLQLLFYSVGIGQISSEVPQNLSASRPQDRQFILSSKKLLLSDSGFYLCAYRQVPSTDTQYFGPGTRLTVL.

This chain joins TRBV6-8 and TRBJ1-1; D may be TRBD1 (5 bases). V lost 9 bases to trimming and J lost 0 bases, with 8 bases between them. This CDR3 region has 12 residues. Germline CDR1 reads MNHGY; CDR2 reads SAAAGT. CDR3 loop: CASSRVNTEAFF. The CDR3 DNA reads as TGTGCCAGTAGCAGGGTGAACACTGAAGCTTTCTTT.

This clone appeared once. J is TRBJ1-2 and V is TRBV12-2; TRBD1, as called in the table, went unchecked against the DNA. TRBV12-2 is tagged as a pseudogene. The CDR3 sequence is 14 residues long. Written as DNA, the CDR3 is TGTGCCACCTTAACAGGGACGGGTTCCTATGGCTACACCTTC. It is translated as CATLTGTGSYGYTF.